The rows below give T cell receptor beta chains drawn from one sample of a study of T-cell reconstitution after alpha-beta-depleted transplantation in children. TCRdb re-called the PCR reads through MiXCR, storing one row per CDR3 protein. The sample holds 250,000 to 300,000 distinct CDR3 sequences; 9.5% to 10% are singletons and the top ten take around 10%. This sample comprised PBMCs from the stem cell graft donor, obtained from the stem cell graft. These receptors were obtained from a human donor who donated a stem cell graft to a child with SCID. Both conserved end residues are part of each CDR3.

TRBV4-1 CASSQETGNKEKLFF
TRBV12-3/TRBV12-4 CASSSGGAEYNEQFF
TRBV5-1 CASSLSQLAYNEQFF
TRBV9 CASSVGPGAPYEQYF
TRBV4-2 CASSQDGTGRSEQFF
TRBV20-1 CSAREDSGWYEQYF
TRBV20-1 CSARDSPSVYGYTF
TRBV12-3/TRBV12-4 CASSFQSVSYNEQFF
TRBV20-1 CSARDSGHFHNSPLHF
TRBV27 CASSLRLAGEIDTQYF
TRBV12-3/TRBV12-4 CASTVGTGQYF